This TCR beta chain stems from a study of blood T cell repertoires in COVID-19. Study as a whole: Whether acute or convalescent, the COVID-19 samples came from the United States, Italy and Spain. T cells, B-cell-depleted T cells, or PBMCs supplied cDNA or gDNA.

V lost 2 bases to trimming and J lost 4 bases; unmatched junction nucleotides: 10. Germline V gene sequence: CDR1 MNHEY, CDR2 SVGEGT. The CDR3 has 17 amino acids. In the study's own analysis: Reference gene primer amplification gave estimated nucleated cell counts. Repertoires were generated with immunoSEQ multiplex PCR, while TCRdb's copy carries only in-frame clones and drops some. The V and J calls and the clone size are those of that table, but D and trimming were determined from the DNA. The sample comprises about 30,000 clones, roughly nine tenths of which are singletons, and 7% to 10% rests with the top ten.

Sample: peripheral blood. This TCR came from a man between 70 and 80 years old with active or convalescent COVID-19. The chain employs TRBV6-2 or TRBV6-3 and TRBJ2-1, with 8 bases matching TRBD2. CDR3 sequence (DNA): TGTGCCAGCAGTTACCCCCCGAGTAGCGGGGCTTACAATGAGCAGTTCTTC. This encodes CASSYPPSSGAYNEQFF.